Listed here are 21 T cell receptor beta chains from one sample, sequenced in a study of naive and memory T cell subsets. An equimolar mix of two oligonucleotides served as the beta constant-region primer for TRBC1 and TRBC2. Four rounds of PCR amplified the ligated cDNA using nested alpha and beta constant-region primers plus SP2. MiXCR was run by TCRdb on the UMI-ligation and nested PCR reads, yielding one entry per CDR3 protein. Among about 22,000 distinct CDR3 sequences listed, roughly 8.2% were seen once. Sequencing was carried out using central memory CD8+ T cells from blood. These receptors were obtained from a human donor in good health.

The V and J genes are TRBV15 and TRBJ2-1; D might be TRBD1 (5 bases). V was pared by 1 base and J by 6 bases, with 19 bases between. CDR3 length equals 17 residues. Germline V gene data show CDR1 as LNHNV and CDR2 as YYDKDF (reference sequence). This CDR3 is CATSRVLHVRAPNEQFF. The CDR3 region has the DNA TGTGCCACCAGCAGAGTACTTCACGTCAGGGCTCCCAATGAGCAGTTCTTC.

This chain links TRBV9 with TRBJ2-7; 9 bases are a match to TRBD1. CDR3 length: 14 amino acids. With 4 bases clipped from V and 7 bases from J, the junction kept 9 bases outside the gene matches. Germline values: CDR1 SGDLS, CDR2 YYNGEE. CDR3 loop: CASSLGQGPREQYF. The CDR3 DNA reads TGTGCCAGCAGCTTGGGACAGGGACCTAGGGAGCAGTACTTC.

The chain links TRBV19 to TRBJ2-2, with TRBD2 identical over 7 bases. The V and J ends lost 4 bases and 7 bases, in that order; junction bases with no gene match: 6. The germline CDR1 and CDR2 sequences are LNHDA and SQIVND (reference sequence). CDR3 length equals 14 residues. The chain's CDR3 is CASSSGSLIGELFF. CDR3 DNA: TGTGCCAGTAGTAGCGGGAGCTTGATCGGGGAGCTGTTTTTT. The full variable domain, rest sourced from reference TRBV19 and TRBJ2-2, is DGGITQSPKYLFRKEGQNVTLSCEQNLNHDAMYWYRQDPGQGLRLIYYSQIVNDFQKGDIAEGYSVSREKKESFPLTVTSAQKNPTAFYLCASSSGSLIGELFFGEGSRLTVL.

The DNA of the CDR3 is TGCAGCGTTGAAGATCTTCAGGGCCAAGCCCCTAACTATGGCTACACCTTC. The encoded protein is CSVEDLQGQAPNYGYTF. The V gene is TRBV29-1, the J gene TRBJ1-2; weak D call: TRBD1 (5 bases). This CDR3 spans 17 amino acids. The germline V gene encodes CDR1 SQVTM and CDR2 ANQGSEA. The V and J ends lost 0 bases and 0 bases respectively, with 17 bases between them.

The chain uses TRBV6-2 or TRBV6-3 and TRBJ2-2; no firm D call. Between the trimmed V and J ends, which lost 6 bases and 7 bases, there was a span of 9 bases. Looked up from germline, CDR1 is MNHEY and CDR2 is SVGEGT. The CDR3 has 12 residues. CDR3 amino acids: CASSLMDGELFF. The CDR3 DNA is TGTGCCAGCAGCCTGATGGACGGGGAGCTGTTTTTT.

The chain carries TRBV5-1 and TRBJ1-4; D is unresolved. CDR1 and CDR2 from the germline V gene are SGHRS and YFSETQ. Trimming left V 3 bases short and J 2 bases short, with 20 bases between. The CDR3 spans 18 residues. The chain's CDR3 is CASSSPVGLGATNEKLFF. The CDR3 DNA is TGCGCCAGCAGCTCCCCCGTCGGGTTGGGTGCGACTAATGAAAAACTGTTTTTT. Complete variable domain (other parts from reference TRBV5-1 and TRBJ1-4): KAGVTQTPRYLIKTRGQQVTLSCSPISGHRSVSWYQQTPGQGLQFLFEYFSETQRNKGNFPGRFSGRQFSNSRSEMNVSTLELGDSALYLCASSSPVGLGATNEKLFFGSGTQLSVL.

J is TRBJ2-5 and V is TRBV27; no clear D. The V gene's germline CDR1 is MNHEY and CDR2 SMNVEV (reference sequence). Trimming left V 5 bases short and J 5 bases short, with 24 bases between. There are 17 residues in the CDR3. Here the CDR3 DNA reads TGTGCCAGCAGTGGGAACGGTAGGGTTTGGCCTATGGAGACCCAGTACTTC. Protein sequence: CASSGNGRVWPMETQYF.

This clonotype was observed at least ten times. This chain joins TRBV7-6 and TRBJ2-6; D is undetermined. V shed 5 bases and J shed 4 bases, with 15 bases lying between them. Germline V gives CDR1 SGHVS, CDR2 FNYEAQ. This CDR3 region has 16 residues. The CDR3 spells CASSGIEGPGANVLTF. CDR3 DNA sequence: TGTGCCAGCAGCGGCATTGAAGGGCCAGGGGCCAACGTCCTGACTTTC.

By share of the sample, this clonotype is medium-sized. This chain uses TRBV6-2 or TRBV6-3 with TRBJ2-7, with TRBD2 matching over 7 bases. The V and J ends lost 2 bases and 2 bases, in that order; junction bases with no gene match: 3. The CDR3 loop spans 14 amino acids. The V gene's germline CDR1 is MNHEY and CDR2 SVGEGT. The CDR3 bases are TGTGCCAGCAGTTACCCCGGACTAGCCTACGAGCAGTACTTC. As protein: CASSYPGLAYEQYF.

This clonotype was recorded a few times. The J gene is TRBJ1-6, the V gene TRBV7-2; D not certain. V was trimmed by 5 bases and J by 5 bases, leaving 13 bases between them. This CDR3 region has 15 residues. Germline V gene lookup returns CDR1 SGHTA and CDR2 FQGNSA. CDR3 nucleotides: TGTGCCAGCAGCCGTCGCGGATGGGATAATTCACCCCTCCACTTT. Amino acid sequence: CASSRRGWDNSPLHF. Supplemented by reference TRBV7-2 and TRBJ1-6, the full variable domain reads GAGVSQSPSNKVTEKGKDVELRCDPISGHTALYWYRQSLGQGLEFLIYFQGNSAPDKSGLPSDRFSAERTGGSVSTLTIQRTQQEDSAVYLCASSRRGWDNSPLHFGNGTRLTVT.

This clonotype was picked up many times. V and J are TRBV6-5 and TRBJ2-7; TRBD2 agrees at 9 bases. Germline loops: CDR1 MNHEY, CDR2 SVGAGI. The V segment lost 2 bases and the J segment 5 bases; nucleotides outside the gene matches: 10. There are 16 residues in the CDR3. DNA for the CDR3: TGTGCCAGCAGTTACGGCCCGAGCGGGAGGCCCCACGAGCAGTACTTC. Protein: CASSYGPSGRPHEQYF.

Many counts were recorded for this clonotype. The V call is TRBV4-2, the J call TRBJ1-1; no definite D call. With 1 base removed from V and 3 bases from J, the gap between germline ends came to 12 bases. The CDR3 sequence is 15 residues long. Germline V gene sequence: CDR1 LGHNA, CDR2 YNFKEQ. This CDR3 reads CASSQAGQEDTEAFF. The CDR3 DNA reads as TGTGCCAGCAGCCAAGCTGGTCAGGAAGACACTGAAGCTTTCTTT.

This clonotype showed up many times. The chain carries TRBV28 and TRBJ2-3; 8 bases fit TRBD2. This CDR3 has 14 amino acids. The J segment lost 5 bases and the V segment lost 3 bases, leaving 4 bases of the junction unmatched. Germline V CDR1 and CDR2: MDHEN, SYDVKM. The CDR3 loop is CASSFRGGLDTQYF. The CDR3 DNA reads as TGTGCCAGCAGTTTTCGGGGGGGATTAGATACGCAGTATTTT.

This clonotype was seen many times. This chain links TRBV4-1 with TRBJ2-3; 8 bases align to TRBD2. The CDR3 has 17 amino acids. CDR1 is MGHRA, CDR2 YSYEKL, per germline. V gave up 0 bases and J gave up 2 bases; unmatched junction bases: 7. The CDR3 region is CASSQDFSGTYTDTQYF. CDR3 coding DNA: TGCGCCAGCAGCCAAGATTTTAGCGGGACCTACACAGATACGCAGTATTTT.

This sequence joins TRBV14 and TRBJ2-3; 8 bases align to TRBD1. The CDR3 is 15 residues long. The germline V gene encodes CDR1 SGHDN and CDR2 FVKESK. The V and J ends lost 4 bases and 6 bases, in that order; junction bases with no gene match: 9. The CDR3 loop is CASSPTGGPSDTQYF. The CDR3, as DNA: TGTGCCAGCAGCCCCACAGGGGGACCATCGGATACGCAGTATTTT.

This clonotype was seen ten or more times. This rearrangement joins TRBV25-1 to TRBJ1-2, with TRBD1 identical over 9 bases. Trimming removed 6 bases from V and 6 bases from J; junction bases left unmatched: 5. The CDR3 has 13 amino acids. In germline, CDR1 is MGHDK, CDR2 SYGVNS. The CDR3 DNA follows: TGTGCCAGCAGGAACACAGGGGGCGATGGCTACACCTTC. It encodes CASRNTGGDGYTF.

The chain is built from TRBV5-1 and TRBJ2-7; 9 bases are a match to TRBD1. CDR1 is SGHRS and CDR2 is YFSETQ in the germline V gene. The CDR3 loop spans 15 amino acids. Trimming removed 4 bases from V and 6 bases from J; junction bases left unmatched: 11. CDR3 in DNA: TGCGCCAGCAGCGGGGGGACAGGGTCTAGTGGCGAGCAGTACTTC. Encoded protein: CASSGGTGSSGEQYF. The variable domain in full, with the rest retrieved from reference TRBV5-1 and TRBJ2-7, is KAGVTQTPRYLIKTRGQQVTLSCSPISGHRSVSWYQQTPGQGLQFLFEYFSETQRNKGNFPGRFSGRQFSNSRSEMNVSTLELGDSALYLCASSGGTGSSGEQYFGPGTRLTVT.

This chain connects TRBV12-3 or TRBV12-4 to TRBJ2-3, with D unresolved. The CDR3 has 12 residues. Trimming shortened V by 2 bases and J by 10 bases, and 10 bases separated the two germline ends. For the CDR3, the DNA is TGTGCCAGCAGTTTATTGGGGAATTCGCAGTATTTT. This codes for CASSLLGNSQYF.

The rearrangement uses TRBV6-1 and TRBJ2-3, with 12 bases identical to TRBD2. Per the germline V gene, CDR1 is MNHNS and CDR2 is SASEGT. The J segment lost 0 bases and the V segment lost 6 bases, leaving 7 bases of the junction unmatched. This CDR3 region has 17 residues. CDR3 protein: CASSERTSGTSTDTQYF. CDR3 bases: TGTGCCAGCAGCGAACGGACTAGCGGGACTAGCACAGATACGCAGTATTTT.

This clonotype was detected ten times or more. The chain carries TRBV18 and TRBJ2-3, with no clear D. This CDR3 is built from 12 residues. V shed 5 bases and J shed 1 base, with 4 bases lying between them. Germline CDR1 and CDR2: KGHSH and LQKENI. CDR3 DNA sequence: TGTGCCAGCTCAGATGGCACAGATACGCAGTATTTT. Translation: CASSDGTDTQYF.

The DNA of the CDR3 is TGTGCCGTCTACCAGGGCAGGGGCACTGAAGCTTTCTTT. This codes for CAVYQGRGTEAFF. This chain uses TRBV2 with TRBJ1-1, with D tentatively TRBD1 (6 bases). Per germline, CDR1 SNHLY and CDR2 FYNNEI. This CDR3 has 13 residues. The V end was cut by 11 bases, the J end by 4 bases, with 17 bases between.